This entry lists 2 T cell receptor beta chains sequenced from one sample in a study of cytomegalovirus exposure and HLA in healthy donors. Profiling relied on immunoSEQ multiplex PCR, and the TCRdb table lists in-frame clones only, not all of them. The table records 56,000 or so clones, 93% of them present only once. Sample: PBMCs. Receptor source: a woman aged 18-29 years in good health and CMV-seropositive.

The gene calls are TRBV6-5 and TRBJ2-3; 7 bases are a match to TRBD2. Losses at the gene ends were 6 bases for V and 2 bases for J; bases not matched to a gene: 8. The CDR3 covers 15 residues. Germline V CDR1 and CDR2: MNHEY, SVGAGI. CDR3 sequence (DNA): TGTGCCAGCAGCCCTGGCGGGAGCCCCACAGATACGCAGTATTTT. Residues: CASSPGGSPTDTQYF.

The chain combines TRBV6-6 with TRBJ2-5, with a possible D match to TRBD1 (6 bases). The J call may be incorrect, as the DNA end agrees better with TRBJ2-7. From germline, CDR1 is MNHNY and CDR2 SVGAGI (reference sequence). This CDR3 is built from 13 residues. The CDR3 spells CASSLGATYEQYF. DNA of the CDR3: TGTGCCAGCAGTTTGGGGGCCACCTACGAGCAGTACTTC.